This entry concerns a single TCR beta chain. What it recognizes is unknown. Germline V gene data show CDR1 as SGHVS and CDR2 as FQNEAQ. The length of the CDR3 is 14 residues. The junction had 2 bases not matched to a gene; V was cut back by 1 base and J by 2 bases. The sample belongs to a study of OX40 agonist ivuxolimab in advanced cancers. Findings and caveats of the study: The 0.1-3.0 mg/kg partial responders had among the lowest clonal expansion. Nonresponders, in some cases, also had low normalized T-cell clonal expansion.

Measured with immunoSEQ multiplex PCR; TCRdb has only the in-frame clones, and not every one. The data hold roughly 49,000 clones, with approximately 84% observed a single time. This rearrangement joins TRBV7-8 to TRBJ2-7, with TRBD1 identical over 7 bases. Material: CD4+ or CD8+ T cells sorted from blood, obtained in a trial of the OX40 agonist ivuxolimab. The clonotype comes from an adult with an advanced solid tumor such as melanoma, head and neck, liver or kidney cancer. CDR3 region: CASSLGGGAYEQYF. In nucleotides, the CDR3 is TGTGCCAGCAGCTTAGGAGGGGGCGCCTACGAGCAGTACTTC.